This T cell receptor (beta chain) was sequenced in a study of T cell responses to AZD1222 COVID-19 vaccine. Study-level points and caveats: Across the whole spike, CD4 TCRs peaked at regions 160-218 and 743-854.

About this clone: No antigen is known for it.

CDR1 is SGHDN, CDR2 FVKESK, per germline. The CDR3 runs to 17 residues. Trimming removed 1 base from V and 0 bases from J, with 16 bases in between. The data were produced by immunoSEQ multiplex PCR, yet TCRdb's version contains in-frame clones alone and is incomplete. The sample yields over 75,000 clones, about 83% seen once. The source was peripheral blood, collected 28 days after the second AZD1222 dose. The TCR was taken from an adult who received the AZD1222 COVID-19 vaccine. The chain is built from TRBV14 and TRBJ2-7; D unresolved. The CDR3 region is CASSQGYRIMGSYEQYF. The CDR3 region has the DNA TGTGCCAGCAGCCAAGGGTATCGGATAATGGGCTCCTACGAGCAGTACTTC.